This is a list of T cell receptor beta chains from one sample in a study of T cells after yellow fever vaccination. TCRdb independently ran MiXCR on the 5' RACE reads; one entry per CDR3 protein. The sample has some 600,000 distinct CDR3 sequences, approximately 13% seen once; the top ten hold about 15%. Source: PBMCs, taken on the day of the yellow fever booster vaccination. These receptors were collected from a man aged 25 to 40 who received the YFV17D yellow fever vaccine. CDR3s include the opening cysteine and the closing phenylalanine or tryptophan. Fields, in order: J gene, clone size, V gene, D gene, CDR3 protein, CDR3 DNA. D genes are given only for firm matches. Clone size, where shown, is once, few, many, or a class for clones that have expanded.

TRBJ2-5,NA,TRBV29-1,NA,CSAGGSYQETQYF,TGCAGCGCCGGGGGCTCGTACCAAGAGACCCAGTACTTC
TRBJ1-2,few,TRBV20-1,NA,CSAKGYGYTF,TGCAGTGCTAAGGGGTACGGCTACACCTTC
TRBJ2-5,NA,TRBV20-1,TRBD2,CSARAPGLAGETQYF,TGCAGTGCTAGAGCCCCCGGACTAGCGGGAGAGACCCAGTACTTC
TRBJ2-5,many,TRBV10-1,TRBD2,CASSRLAGETQYF,TGCGCCAGCAGTCGGCTAGCGGGAGAGACCCAGTACTTC
TRBJ2-5,NA,TRBV13,NA,CASTKGFPGETQYF,TGTGCCAGCACCAAGGGGTTTCCCGGAGAGACCCAGTACTTC
TRBJ2-1,NA,TRBV5-4,TRBD2,CASSLEAGEGNEQFF,TGTGCCAGCAGCTTGGAAGCGGGAGAGGGGAATGAGCAGTTCTTC
TRBJ2-7,many,TRBV3-1,NA,CASSQSTGTGDEQYF,TGTGCCAGCAGCCAGTCGACGGGAACCGGGGACGAGCAGTACTTC
TRBJ2-5,few,TRBV29-1,TRBD1,CSVGDRVQETQYF,TGCAGCGTGGGGGACAGGGTGCAAGAGACCCAGTACTTC
TRBJ2-1,few,TRBV7-9,NA,CASSLPRSSSYNEQFF,TGTGCCAGCAGCTTACCTCGATCGAGCTCCTACAATGAGCAGTTCTTC
TRBJ2-1,NA,TRBV27,NA,CASSSRARGNEQFF,TGTGCCAGCAGTTCAAGGGCCAGGGGCAATGAGCAGTTCTTC
TRBJ1-5,NA,TRBV28,TRBD1,CASGTAINQPQHF,TGTGCCTCTGGGACAGCTATCAATCAGCCCCAGCATTTT